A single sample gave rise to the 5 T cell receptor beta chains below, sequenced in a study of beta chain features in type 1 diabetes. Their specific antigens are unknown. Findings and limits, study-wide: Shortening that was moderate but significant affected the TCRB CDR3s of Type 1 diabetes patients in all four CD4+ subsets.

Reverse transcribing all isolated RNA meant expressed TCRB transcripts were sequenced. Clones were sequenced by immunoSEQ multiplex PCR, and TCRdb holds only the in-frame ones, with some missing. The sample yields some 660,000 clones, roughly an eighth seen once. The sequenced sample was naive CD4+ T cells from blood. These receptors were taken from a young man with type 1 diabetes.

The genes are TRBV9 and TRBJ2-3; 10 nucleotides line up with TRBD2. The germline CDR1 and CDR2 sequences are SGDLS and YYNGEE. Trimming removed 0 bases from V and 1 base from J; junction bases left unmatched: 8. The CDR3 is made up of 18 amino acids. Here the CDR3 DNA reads TGTGCCAGCAGCGTAGTTAGTAGCGGGAGGATGGGCACAGATACGCAGTATTTT. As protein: CASSVVSSGRMGTDTQYF.

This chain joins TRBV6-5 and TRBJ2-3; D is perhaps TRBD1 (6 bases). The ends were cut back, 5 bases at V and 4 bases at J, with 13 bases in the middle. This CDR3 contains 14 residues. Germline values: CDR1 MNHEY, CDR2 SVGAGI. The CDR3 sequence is CASSLRTEADTQYF. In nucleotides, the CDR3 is TGTGCCAGCAGTCTACGGACAGAGGCAGATACGCAGTATTTT.

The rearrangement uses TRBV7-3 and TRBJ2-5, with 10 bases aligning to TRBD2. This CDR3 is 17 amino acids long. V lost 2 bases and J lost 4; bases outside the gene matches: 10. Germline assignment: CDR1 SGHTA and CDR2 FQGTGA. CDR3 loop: CASSLGLAGAIAETQYF. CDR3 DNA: TGTGCCAGCAGCTTAGGCCTAGCGGGGGCTATAGCAGAGACCCAGTACTTC.

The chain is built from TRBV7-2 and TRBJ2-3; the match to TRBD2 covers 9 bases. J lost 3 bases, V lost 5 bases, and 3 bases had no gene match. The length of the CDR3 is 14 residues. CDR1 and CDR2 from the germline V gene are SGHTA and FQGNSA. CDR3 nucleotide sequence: TGTGCCAGCAGCAAAGGACTAGCGACAGATACGCAGTATTTT. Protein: CASSKGLATDTQYF.

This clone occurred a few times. This CDR3 reads CASGRRGGTFAEQFF. CDR3 DNA: TGTGCCAGCGGTAGACGGGGCGGGACTTTTGCTGAGCAGTTCTTC. The V call is TRBV25-1, the J call TRBJ2-1; weak D call: TRBD2 (6 bases). This CDR3 spans 15 amino acids. V lost 8 bases to trimming and J lost 9 bases, with 23 bases between them. Germline V gene lookup returns CDR1 MGHDK and CDR2 SYGVNS.